Sequencing of this TCR beta chain was carried out in a study of OX40 agonist ivuxolimab in advanced cancers. Study details: Prior anti-PD-1, anti-PD-L1 or anti-CTLA-4 therapy did not bar entry, and around 39% had some.

As for this clone: Its specificity is unknown.

Whole-study findings and limits: At doses 0.1 to 3.0 mg/kg, CD4+ and CD8+ clones expanded.

The protocol was immunoSEQ multiplex PCR, while the TCRdb copy is restricted to in-frame clones and leaves out a portion. This table holds approximately 120,000 clones, roughly 92% found once. The source material was CD4+ or CD8+ T cells sorted from blood, sampled in a trial of the OX40 agonist ivuxolimab. This TCR was recovered from an adult with an advanced solid tumor such as melanoma, head and neck, liver or kidney cancer.

The CDR3 protein is CASSPLFRSNTEAFF. CDR3 sequence (DNA): TGTGCCAGCTCACCCCTGTTTAGGTCGAACACTGAAGCTTTCTTT. The chain couples TRBV18 to TRBJ1-1; no reliable D call. Per germline, CDR1 KGHSH and CDR2 LQKENI. The germline V and J ends were trimmed by 3 bases and 1 base, with 12 bases remaining between them. This CDR3 is 15 amino acids long.